This paragraph covers one TCR beta chain sequence. The antigen remains undetermined. This entry belongs to a study of T cell responses to AZD1222 COVID-19 vaccine. Sequenced by immunoSEQ multiplex PCR; TCRdb stores in-frame clones only, minus some. The sample has approximately 170,000 clones; around 94% are singletons. Samples with a second dose at about 4 or about 12 weeks were pooled together. Germline V gene sequence: CDR1 KGHSH, CDR2 LQKENI. The CDR3 contains 15 residues. Trimming left V 2 bases short and J 2 bases short, with 11 bases between. Study-level findings and limits: The study sampled repertoires only after the peak T cell response. Researchers report vaccine-associated CD4 TCRs spanning spike, with dominance at 160-218 and 743-854.

Here the sequenced sample was peripheral blood, taken 28 days after the second AZD1222 dose. The sequence was obtained from an adult who received the AZD1222 COVID-19 vaccine. The rearrangement links TRBV18 to TRBJ2-3, with D tentatively TRBD1 (6 bases). The CDR3 coding sequence is TGTGCCAGCTCACCATTCTCAGGGGACACAGATACGCAGTATTTT. This encodes CASSPFSGDTDTQYF.